This T cell receptor (beta chain) was obtained from a study of T-cell reconstitution after alpha-beta-depleted transplantation in children. General study results and limits: Expanded clones from the graft, numbering several hundred, reportedly supplied alpha-beta T cells about two months after transplant. Most T-cell counts and diversity one year after the transplant came from T cells that were newly produced. Surviving recipient T cells and intrathymic progenitors accounted for some patients' high TCRbeta diversity at day 60.

Preparation of the TCRbeta library involved a method that used unique molecular identifiers. From the PCR reads, TCRdb called clonotypes with MiXCR, one entry per CDR3 protein. This table has 250,000 to 300,000 distinct CDR3 sequences, roughly 8.2% appearing once. This clonotype has ten or more counts. Its antigen remains unidentified. The ends were cut back, 6 bases at V and 5 bases at J, with 20 bases in the middle. The CDR3 runs to 16 residues. Germline values: CDR1 MDHEN, CDR2 SYDVKM. This specimen consisted of peripheral blood, obtained 360 days after TCRalphabeta/CD19-depleted stem cell transplant. The chain couples TRBV28 to TRBJ2-1, with D possibly matching TRBD2 (6 bases). This receptor was taken from a female patient aged 2 to 10 who had a stem cell transplant for Fanconi anemia, so the T cells may come from the graft donor. The DNA for the CDR3 is TGTGCCAGCAGCCCGTTTTTGGGCGGGGTTCACAATGAGCAGTTCTTC. This codes for CASSPFLGGVHNEQFF.